The T cell receptor beta chain under discussion was sequenced for a study of cytomegalovirus exposure and HLA in healthy donors. Study information: The roughly 110 validation repertoires used the same platform as the approximately 700 first-cohort repertoires (as reported by a later analysis). Findings and limits, study-wide: Later, an analysis found that TCR clusters from the first cohort tended to co-occur in the 120 validation repertoires. The study labeled 164 TCR beta chains cytomegalovirus-associated. Reports credit the classifier with highly specific, highly sensitive diagnosis of cytomegalovirus status.

Sequencing used immunoSEQ multiplex PCR; TCRdb keeps in-frame clones, though not all of them. The repertoire holds roughly 68,000 clones, with over 95% as singletons. Per the germline V gene, CDR1 is SNHLY and CDR2 is FYNNEI. This CDR3 comprises 16 residues. Trimming left V 6 bases short and J 4 bases short, with 18 bases between. Of note for this clone: Its antigen is still unknown.

The sequenced sample consisted of PBMCs. The clonotype comes from a woman aged 18 to 35 in good health and CMV-seropositive. The J gene is TRBJ2-2, the V gene TRBV2; D possibly corresponds to TRBD2 (7 bases). CDR3 sequence (DNA): TGTGCCAGCAGCGAACCCGGCGGGGGCGGCACCGGGGAGCTGTTTTTT. Its translation is CASSEPGGGGTGELFF.